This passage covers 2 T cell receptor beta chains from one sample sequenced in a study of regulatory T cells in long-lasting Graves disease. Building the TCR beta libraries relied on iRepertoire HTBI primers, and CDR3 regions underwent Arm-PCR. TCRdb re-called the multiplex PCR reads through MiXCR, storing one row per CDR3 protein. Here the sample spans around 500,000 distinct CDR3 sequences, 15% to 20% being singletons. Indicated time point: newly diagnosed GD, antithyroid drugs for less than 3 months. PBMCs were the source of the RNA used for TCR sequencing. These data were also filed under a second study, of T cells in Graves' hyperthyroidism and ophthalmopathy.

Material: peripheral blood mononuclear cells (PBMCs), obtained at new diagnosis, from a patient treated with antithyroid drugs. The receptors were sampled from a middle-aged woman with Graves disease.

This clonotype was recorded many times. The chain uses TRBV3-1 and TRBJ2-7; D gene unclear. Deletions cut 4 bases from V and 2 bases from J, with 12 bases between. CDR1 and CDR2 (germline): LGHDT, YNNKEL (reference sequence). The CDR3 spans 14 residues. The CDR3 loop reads CASSPRQDAYEQYF. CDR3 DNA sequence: TGTGCCAGCAGCCCCCGGCAGGACGCCTACGAGCAGTACTTC.

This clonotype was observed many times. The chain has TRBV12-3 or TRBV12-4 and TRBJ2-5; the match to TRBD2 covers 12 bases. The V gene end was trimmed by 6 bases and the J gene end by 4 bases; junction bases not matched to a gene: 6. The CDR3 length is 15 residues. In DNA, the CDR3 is TGTGCCAGCAGAAGACTAGCGGGGGAGACAGAGACCCAGTACTTC. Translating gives CASRRLAGETETQYF.